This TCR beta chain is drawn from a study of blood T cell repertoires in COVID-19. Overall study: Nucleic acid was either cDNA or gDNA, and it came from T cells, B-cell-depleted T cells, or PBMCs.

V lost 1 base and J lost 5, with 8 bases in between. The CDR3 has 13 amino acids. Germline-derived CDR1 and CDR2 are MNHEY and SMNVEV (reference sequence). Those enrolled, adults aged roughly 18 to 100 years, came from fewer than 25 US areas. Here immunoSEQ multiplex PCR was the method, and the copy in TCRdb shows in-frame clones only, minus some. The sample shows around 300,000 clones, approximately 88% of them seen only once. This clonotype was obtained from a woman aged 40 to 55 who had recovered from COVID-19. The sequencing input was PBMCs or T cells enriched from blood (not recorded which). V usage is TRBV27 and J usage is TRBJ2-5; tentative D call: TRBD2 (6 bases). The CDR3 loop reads CASSLWGEETQYF. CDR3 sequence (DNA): TGTGCCAGCAGTTTATGGGGGGAGGAGACCCAGTACTTC.